This TCR beta chain emerged from a study of identical twins. Study-wide findings and caveats: Models underestimated out-of-frame TCR alpha sharing in monozygotic twins. Potential partial confounding of zero-insertion analyses by invariant MAIT and iNKT cells was noted.

For this clonotype: Its antigen is as yet unknown.

Unique molecular identifiers were in the cDNA, with template-switch universal primer binding. TCRdb called the 5' RACE reads again in MiXCR, with one record for every CDR3 protein. The sample records about 890,000 distinct CDR3 sequences, 9% to 15% being singletons. The CDR3 totals 11 residues. Germline V gene lookup returns CDR1 SQVTM and CDR2 ANQGSEA. V was trimmed by 4 bases and J by 5 bases, leaving 9 bases between them. This sample also appeared in a second study, on yellow fever vaccine responses in identical twins. That work states: The T cell response to vaccination in identical twins was reportedly partly convergent and partly personalized.

This receptor was obtained from a woman between 18 and 29 years old in good health. J is TRBJ2-7 and V is TRBV29-1, with TRBD1 as a possible D gene (6 bases). The sample consisted of PBMCs. CDR3 nucleotide sequence: TGCAGCGTTGTCACAGGGAACGAGCAGTACTTC. Protein product: CSVVTGNEQYF.